The clone carrying this T cell receptor beta chain was seen more than once but under ten times. Its cognate antigen is unknown. TCRdb redid the calling of the 5' RACE reads with MiXCR, one entry per CDR3 protein. The repertoire includes around 1.7 million distinct CDR3 sequences, roughly a third of them detected once, and approximately 0.25% sits in the top ten. V was pared by 4 bases and J by 3 bases, with 3 bases of the junction left unmatched. This CDR3 is built from 14 residues. CDR1 is DFQATT, CDR2 SNEGSKA, per germline (reference sequence). This specimen belongs to a study of identical twins. Study observations and caveats: Weaker excess twin sharing was observed in beta out-of-frame sequences. Fewer insertions characterized abundant cord blood beta clonotypes, whereas memory repertoires showed none.

The chain employs TRBV20-1 and TRBJ2-3, with 11 positions matching TRBD1. The specimen sequenced was cord blood. This TCR came from a newborn girl in good health. CDR3 amino acids: CSATRDRGTDTQYF. DNA of the CDR3: TGCAGTGCTACCCGGGACAGGGGGACAGATACGCAGTATTTT.